One sample yielded the 21 T cell receptor beta chains listed below, sequenced in a study of cytomegalovirus exposure and HLA in healthy donors. Primers: 60 Vbeta forward and 13 Jbeta reverse. Method: immunoSEQ multiplex PCR; TCRdb's copy keeps in-frame clones and lacks some. The sample has fewer than 200,000 clones, approximately 86% seen once. Sequencing was done on a sample of PBMCs. Receptor source: a male donor in good health and CMV-seronegative.

CDR3 bases: TGTGCCAGCAGCTTAGTGGCTAGCGTCAGGCAAGAGACCCAGTACTTC. This gives the protein CASSLVASVRQETQYF. The rearrangement joins TRBV7-6 to TRBJ2-5; tentatively, D is TRBD2 (6 bases). The germline V gene has CDR1 SGHVS and CDR2 FNYEAQ. The germline V and J ends were trimmed by 1 base and 2 bases, with 14 bases remaining between them. The CDR3 has 16 amino acids.

The J gene is TRBJ1-4, the V gene TRBV27; D is unresolved. Germline values: CDR1 MNHEY, CDR2 SMNVEV (reference sequence). Trimming removed 3 bases from V and 2 bases from J, with 7 bases in between. The CDR3 has 14 residues. The CDR3 spells CASSLEATNEKLFF. CDR3 coding DNA: TGTGCCAGCAGTTTGGAGGCGACTAATGAAAAACTGTTTTTT.

Only a few counts were recorded for this clone. A junction end diverges from the germline sequence, so it may reflect a read error. The chain combines TRBV7-9 with TRBJ2-5, with D possibly matching TRBD2 (6 bases). This CDR3 contains 14 residues. The germline CDR1 and CDR2 sequences are SEHNR and FQNEAQ (reference sequence). The chain's CDR3 is CSSTEEGGSRTQYF. DNA of the CDR3: TGTTCCAGCACCGAGGAGGGTGGTAGTCGGACCCAGTACTTC.

This clone has only a few counts. At one end the junction does not follow the germline gene, possibly because of a read error. The CDR3 loop is CSSSPGQGPGVNYEQYF. The CDR3, as DNA: TGTTCCAGCAGCCCGGGACAGGGCCCCGGCGTGAACTACGAGCAGTACTTC. The chain recombines TRBV7-9 with TRBJ2-7, with 9 bases identical to TRBD1. Germline assignment: CDR1 SEHNR and CDR2 FQNEAQ (reference sequence). The CDR3 covers 17 residues.

The V call is TRBV2, the J call TRBJ1-1; no clear D gene. Trimming removed 8 bases at V and 0 bases at J, with 16 bases between. Germline loops: CDR1 SNHLY, CDR2 FYNNEI. The CDR3 contains 15 residues. The CDR3 nucleotides are TGTGCCAGCCGCTCCGGACGGAGGGTGAACACTGAAGCTTTCTTT. It yields the protein CASRSGRRVNTEAFF.

The rearrangement joins TRBV9 to TRBJ2-3, with TRBD2 matching over 11 bases. Germline V lookup: CDR1 SGDLS, CDR2 YYNGEE. The CDR3 is made up of 18 amino acids. The V and J ends lost 0 bases and 4 bases, in that order; junction bases with no gene match: 10. The CDR3, as DNA: TGTGCCAGCAGCGTAGGAGGGCTAGCGGGAGGAATAGCAGATACGCAGTATTTT. Its protein is CASSVGGLAGGIADTQYF.

This chain links TRBV6-5 with TRBJ1-4, with D perhaps TRBD1 (6 bases). The V gene lost 5 bases and the J gene lost 4 bases, with 11 bases spanning the gap. The CDR3 runs to 14 residues. CDR1 is MNHEY, CDR2 SVGAGI, per germline. CDR3 nucleotides: TGTGCCAGCAGTGAAGGACAGCATAATGAAAAACTGTTTTTT. It yields the protein CASSEGQHNEKLFF.

CDR3 in DNA: TGTGCCAGCAGCCGAGGTCCCCAAGAGACCCAGTACTTC. It encodes CASSRGPQETQYF. The rearrangement links TRBV11-2 to TRBJ2-5; D gene unclear. The germline V gene encodes CDR1 SGHAT and CDR2 FQNNGV. The CDR3 contains 13 residues. Trimming removed 5 bases at V and 1 base at J, with 8 bases between.

V and J are TRBV10-3 and TRBJ2-2, with TRBD2 identical over 8 bases. The V gene's germline CDR1 is ENHRY and CDR2 SYGVKD. Unmatched junction bases numbered 6, after V lost 4 bases and J lost 2 bases. This CDR3 region has 16 residues. The CDR3 spells CAISASGSLNTGELFF. DNA for the CDR3: TGTGCCATCAGTGCCAGCGGGAGCCTCAACACCGGGGAGCTGTTTTTT.

The rearrangement links TRBV7-7 to TRBJ2-5; D may be TRBD1 (5 bases). Trimming took 3 bases from V and 5 from J, leaving 16 bases between them. CDR1 and CDR2 from the germline V gene are SSHAT and FNYEAQ (reference sequence). The CDR3 runs 15 residues. The CDR3 nucleotides are TGTGCCAGCAGCTTTGTCGGGCAGGGTGCCGAGACCCAGTACTTC. Translated, it gives CASSFVGQGAETQYF.

The J gene is TRBJ2-7, the V gene TRBV28; 10 bases agree with TRBD2. This CDR3 spans 14 amino acids. J lost 2 bases, V lost 8 bases, and 6 bases had no gene match. Germline CDR1 MDHEN, CDR2 SYDVKM. The CDR3 DNA sequence: TGTGCCAGCGGCCGGACTAGCGGTGCCTACGAGCAGTACTTC. It yields the protein CASGRTSGAYEQYF.

This chain uses TRBV9 with TRBJ2-3, with 8 bases identical to TRBD2. Germline CDR1 is SGDLS and CDR2 is YYNGEE. This CDR3 contains 16 residues. V was pared by 0 bases and J by 3 bases, with 6 bases of the junction left unmatched. The CDR3 loop is CASSVGSSGVTDTQYF. For the CDR3, the DNA is TGTGCCAGCAGCGTAGGGAGTAGCGGGGTAACAGATACGCAGTATTTT.

This rearrangement joins TRBV19 to TRBJ2-2; D gene ambiguous. The germline gives CDR1 LNHDA, CDR2 SQIVND (reference sequence). V was clipped by 3 bases and J by 6 bases, with 8 bases between them. CDR3 length: 13 residues. As DNA, the CDR3 is TGTGCCAGTAGTATCTACGAGTCCGGGGAGCTGTTTTTT. It encodes CASSIYESGELFF.

The gene calls are TRBV7-3 and TRBJ1-1; D is perhaps TRBD1 (5 bases). CDR3 length: 13 amino acids. From germline, CDR1 is SGHTA and CDR2 FQGTGA. Trimming removed 4 bases at V and 1 base at J, with 7 bases between. In DNA form, the CDR3 reads TGTGCCAGCAGCTGGGACTGGAACACTGAAGCTTTCTTT. It encodes CASSWDWNTEAFF.

V usage is TRBV19 and J usage is TRBJ2-1, with 8 bases that match TRBD2. The CDR3 loop spans 15 amino acids. The V gene's germline CDR1 is LNHDA and CDR2 SQIVND (reference sequence). After removal of 5 bases from V and 4 bases from J, the junction contained 7 bases not matched to a gene. CDR3 nucleotides: TGTGCCAGTAGTCGAAGCGGGGGATATTACAATGAGCAGTTCTTC. Amino acid sequence: CASSRSGGYYNEQFF. The full variable domain, its missing parts supplied by reference TRBV19 and TRBJ2-1, is DGGITQSPKYLFRKEGQNVTLSCEQNLNHDAMYWYRQDPGQGLRLIYYSQIVNDFQKGDIAEGYSVSREKKESFPLTVTSAQKNPTAFYLCASSRSGGYYNEQFFGPGTRLTVL.

This sequence joins TRBV25-1 and TRBJ2-7; 8 bases are a match to TRBD2. Trimming removed 6 bases from V and 5 bases from J; junction bases left unmatched: 6. The CDR3 sequence is 13 residues long. The V gene's germline CDR1 is MGHDK and CDR2 SYGVNS. In nucleotides, the CDR3 is TGTGCCAGCAGCGTAGCGGGGATGGACGAGCAGTACTTC. It yields the protein CASSVAGMDEQYF.

J is TRBJ2-5 and V is TRBV7-2, with TRBD2 matching over 10 bases. The ends lost 2 bases at V and 11 bases at J; junction bases unmatched: 11. Germline assignment: CDR1 SGHTA and CDR2 FQGNSA. The CDR3 extends over 15 amino acids. The CDR3 DNA sequence: TGTGCCAGCAGCTTAACTAGCGGGACTCCCTCTGAGCAGTACTTC. Amino acids: CASSLTSGTPSEQYF.

The J gene is TRBJ2-7, the V gene TRBV5-4; perhaps TRBD2 as D (6 bases). The germline CDR1 and CDR2 sequences are SGHNT and YYREEE (reference sequence). The V end lost 1 base, the J end lost 2 bases, and 10 bases lay between the germline ends. The CDR3 has 14 residues. The CDR3 bases are TGTGCCAGCAGCTTGAGGCGGGGTACCTACGAGCAGTACTTC. Translating it yields CASSLRRGTYEQYF.

The rearrangement joins TRBV27 to TRBJ1-1; 10 bases line up with TRBD1. The germline gives CDR1 MNHEY, CDR2 SMNVEV (reference sequence). CDR3 length: 15 amino acids. J lost 5 bases, V lost 5 bases, and 8 bases had no gene match. Written as DNA, the CDR3 is TGTGCCAGCAGTACCAGACAGGGGGCCGGGACTGAAGCTTTCTTT. It specifies CASSTRQGAGTEAFF.

The gene calls are TRBV7-2 and TRBJ2-1, with D uncertain. V was shortened by 6 bases and J by 6 bases, with 12 bases between the two germline ends. This CDR3 contains 13 residues. Germline V gene sequence: CDR1 SGHTA, CDR2 FQGNSA. In nucleotides, the CDR3 is TGTGCCAGCAGAAACACTATATCCAATGAGCAGTTCTTC. Its protein product is CASRNTISNEQFF.

The V gene is TRBV7-9, the J gene TRBJ2-7; 8 bases are a match to TRBD2. The CDR3 contains 15 residues. From germline, CDR1 is SEHNR and CDR2 FQNEAQ (reference sequence). Losses at the gene ends were 5 bases for V and 5 bases for J; bases not matched to a gene: 11. The CDR3 here is CASSKTIGGANEQYF. CDR3 sequence (DNA): TGTGCCAGCAGCAAAACAATCGGGGGGGCGAACGAGCAGTACTTC.